This entry is about one T cell receptor (beta chain). Libraries were made by iRepertoire multiplex PCR with TCR subtype-specific primers for bulk and single-cell sequencing. Bulk TCR libraries started from roughly 100-500 ng RNA per sample. TCRdb reanalyzed the multiplex PCR reads and collapses them to one entry per CDR3 protein, without DNA. In total, the table holds thousands of distinct CDR3 sequences. The data are from a study of T cells in severe cutaneous drug reactions. Looking at the study overall: Only probable or definite SJS/TEN or DRESS cases by RegiSCAR were enrolled.

Germline V lookup: CDR1 LNHDA, CDR2 SQIVND (reference sequence). This CDR3 has 13 amino acids. The donors had carbamazepine-induced Stevens-Johnson syndrome or toxic epidermal necrolysis. The chain recombines TRBV19 with TRBJ1-5; TCRdb selects TRBD1, and the lack of DNA leaves this call unchecked. The material sequenced was cells from a skin blister. The source is a human donor with a severe cutaneous adverse drug reaction. CDR3 amino acids: CASETGINQPQHF.